These 8 T cell receptor beta chains were all obtained from the same sample, sequenced in a study of blood T cell repertoires in COVID-19. Assay: immunoSEQ multiplex PCR; the TCRdb copy retains only in-frame clones and omits some. The sample holds roughly 150,000 clones, roughly three quarters seen once. Sequenced input: peripheral blood. The origin of the receptors is a man between 60 and 70 years old with acute or convalescent COVID-19.

In the case of this clone: At one end, the junction sequence differs from germline, possibly due to a read error. The rearrangement uses TRBV7-7 and TRBJ2-1; TRBD1 matches at 10 bases. Germline assignment: CDR1 SSHAT and CDR2 FNYEAQ (reference sequence). This CDR3 has 15 amino acids. The CDR3 DNA follows: TGTGCTAGCAGCTTGACAGGGGGCAATTACAATGAGCAGTTCTTC. Residues: CASSLTGGNYNEQFF.

A note on this clone: The junction does not match germline at one end; this may be a read error. The chain couples TRBV7-2 to TRBJ1-1; 9 nucleotides match TRBD1. The CDR3 extends over 15 amino acids. Germline V gene data show CDR1 as SGHTA and CDR2 as FQGNSA. CDR3 protein: CASSVAGTGTTEAFF. Here the CDR3 DNA reads TGTGCCAGCAGCGTAGCCGGGACAGGGACCACTGAAGCTTTCTTT.

CDR3 sequence: CASSPFQVGYGYTF. CDR3 DNA: TGCGCCAGCAGCCCCTTCCAGGTCGGCTATGGCTACACCTTC. The chain joins TRBV5-1 to TRBJ1-2; D unresolved. The CDR3 contains 14 residues. CDR1 and CDR2 from the germline V gene are SGHRS and YFSETQ. V gave up 4 bases and J gave up 4 bases, with 14 bases separating them.

This clone was detected once. The chain carries TRBV10-1 and TRBJ2-1, with 9 bases lining up with TRBD1. The germline V gene encodes CDR1 WNHNN and CDR2 SYGVQD (reference sequence). The length of the CDR3 is 15 residues. The J segment lost 7 bases and the V segment lost 3 bases, leaving 7 bases of the junction unmatched. The CDR3 loop is CASSEQGAGRNEQFF. The CDR3 nucleotides are TGCGCCAGCAGTGAACAGGGGGCGGGTAGGAATGAGCAGTTCTTC.

CDR3 protein: CASAKGEINTQYF. CDR3 bases: TGCGCCAGCGCAAAAGGGGAAATTAATACGCAGTATTTT. The rearrangement joins TRBV5-1 to TRBJ2-3; D may be TRBD1 (5 bases). Germline CDR1 is SGHRS and CDR2 is YFSETQ. The CDR3 extends over 13 amino acids. Trimming shortened V by 7 bases and J by 7 bases, and 16 bases separated the two germline ends.

DNA for the CDR3: TGTGCCAGCAGCTTGGAACCGGGAGGCCCCACCGGGGAGCTGTTTTTT. This gives the protein CASSLEPGGPTGELFF. The chain employs TRBV5-6 and TRBJ2-2; 7 bases agree with TRBD2. CDR3 length: 16 amino acids. Germline CDR1 SGHDT, CDR2 YYEEEE. The junction had 6 bases not matched to a gene; V was cut back by 0 bases and J by 4 bases.

This chain uses TRBV5-1 with TRBJ2-7, with 10 nucleotides matching TRBD2. The CDR3 has 14 amino acids. J was trimmed by 3 bases and V by 3 bases; bases with no gene match: 3. CDR1 SGHRS and CDR2 YFSETQ come from the germline V gene. The CDR3 sequence: CASSSLAGGYEQYF. The CDR3 region has the DNA TGCGCCAGCAGCTCTTTAGCGGGAGGCTACGAGCAGTACTTC.

The DNA for the CDR3 is TGTGCCAGCAGCCGCGGGGCTAGCTCCTACAATGAGCAGTTCTTC. This encodes CASSRGASSYNEQFF. The gene calls are TRBV7-3 and TRBJ2-1; a possible D gene is TRBD2 (6 bases). Germline assignment: CDR1 SGHTA and CDR2 FQGTGA. V dropped 5 bases and J dropped 0 bases, with 11 bases sitting between them. This CDR3 is built from 15 residues.